This is a list of T cell receptor beta chains from one sample in a study of control samples from healthy donors and cancer patients. The protocol was immunoSEQ multiplex PCR, while the TCRdb copy is restricted to in-frame clones and leaves out a portion. The sample includes about 90,000 clones, approximately 95% of them seen just once. Sequenced sample: blood. The receptors were gathered from a woman in her twenties or thirties in good health. CDR3s include the opening cysteine and the closing phenylalanine or tryptophan. A D gene is named only where the DNA matches it firmly.

j_gene: TRBJ2-1; v_gene: TRBV7-9; d_gene: -; CDR3nt: TGTGCCAGCAGCTTATCAAGCTCCTACAATGAGCAGTTCTTC; CDR3aa: CASSLSSSYNEQFF
j_gene: TRBJ1-1; v_gene: TRBV2; d_gene: -; CDR3nt: TGTGCCAGCATCCCTTGGCTGGCTGAAGCTTTCTTT; CDR3aa: CASIPWLAEAFF
j_gene: TRBJ2-5; v_gene: TRBV11-2; d_gene: -; CDR3nt: TGTGCCAGCAGCTTAGATCAGGGTTGGGAGACCCAGTACTTC; CDR3aa: CASSLDQGWETQYF
j_gene: TRBJ1-1; v_gene: TRBV30; d_gene: -; CDR3nt: TGTGCCTGGACCACCCAACGGAACACTGAAGCTTTCTTT; CDR3aa: CAWTTQRNTEAFF
j_gene: TRBJ2-3; v_gene: TRBV3-1/TRBV3-2; d_gene: -; CDR3nt: TGTGCCAGCAGCAGCACCTCCCCCGGAGATACGCAGTATTTT; CDR3aa: CASSSTSPGDTQYF
j_gene: TRBJ2-5; v_gene: TRBV9; d_gene: -; CDR3nt: TGTGCCAGCAGCGTAGGTCCCCCAGAGACCCAGTACTTC; CDR3aa: CASSVGPPETQYF
j_gene: TRBJ1-5; v_gene: TRBV6-5; d_gene: -; CDR3nt: TGTGCCAGCCGGGGTCCCAATCAGCCCCAGCATTTT; CDR3aa: CASRGPNQPQHF
j_gene: TRBJ1-2; v_gene: TRBV6-6; d_gene: -; CDR3nt: TGTGCCAGCTACGGGTTCCGCTATGGCTACACCTTC; CDR3aa: CASYGFRYGYTF
j_gene: TRBJ1-2; v_gene: TRBV2; d_gene: -; CDR3nt: TGTGCCGCCAGCCAGATCGAGGGAGTTCGCTACACCTTC; CDR3aa: CAASQIEGVRYTF
j_gene: TRBJ1-1; v_gene: TRBV5-1; d_gene: -; CDR3nt: TGCGCCAGCAGCTCCGTCCCCGGGGCGAGCACTGAAGCTTTCTTT; CDR3aa: CASSSVPGASTEAFF
j_gene: TRBJ2-2; v_gene: TRBV24-1; d_gene: -; CDR3nt: TGTGCCACCAGTGATACAACGAACACCGGGGAGCTGTTTTTT; CDR3aa: CATSDTTNTGELFF
j_gene: TRBJ1-4; v_gene: TRBV2; d_gene: -; CDR3nt: TGTGCCAGCAGTGAGGGACCCCCGGGAAAACTGTTTTTT; CDR3aa: CASSEGPPGKLFF
j_gene: TRBJ2-3; v_gene: TRBV27; d_gene: -; CDR3nt: TGTGCCAGCAGTTCTCGGGATGTCACAGATACGCAGTATTTT; CDR3aa: CASSSRDVTDTQYF
j_gene: TRBJ2-2; v_gene: TRBV2; d_gene: -; CDR3nt: TGTGCCAGCAGTGTGAACACCGGGGAGCTGTTTTTT; CDR3aa: CASSVNTGELFF
j_gene: TRBJ2-1; v_gene: TRBV6-2/TRBV6-3; d_gene: TRBD2; CDR3nt: TGTGCCAGCAGTTACCCGTCTAGCGGGAGTCAACCGAACTCCTACAATGAGCAGTTCTTC; CDR3aa: CASSYPSSGSQPNSYNEQFF
j_gene: TRBJ2-7; v_gene: TRBV18; d_gene: TRBD1; CDR3nt: TGTGCCAGCTCATCTGGTGGTGGGACAGGCGCCTCCGAGCAGTACTTC; CDR3aa: CASSSGGGTGASEQYF
j_gene: TRBJ1-4; v_gene: TRBV9; d_gene: TRBD1; CDR3nt: TGTGCCAGCAGCGTAGGCTTGGGTTTGGGACAGAATGAAAAACTGTTTTTT; CDR3aa: CASSVGLGLGQNEKLFF
j_gene: TRBJ1-2; v_gene: TRBV2; d_gene: -; CDR3nt: TGTGCCAGCAGTGATCACAGGGCCTATGGCTACACCTTC; CDR3aa: CASSDHRAYGYTF
j_gene: TRBJ2-3; v_gene: TRBV29-1; d_gene: -; CDR3nt: TGCAGCGTTGGCACCCGGCTAGCAGATACGCAGTATTTT; CDR3aa: CSVGTRLADTQYF